This T cell receptor beta chain was sequenced in a study of shared T cell receptors in the human thymus. Trimming removed 0 bases from V and 5 bases from J, with 12 bases in between. Germline V CDR1 and CDR2: SGHRS, YFSETQ. The CDR3 is made up of 16 amino acids. Clones were sequenced by immunoSEQ multiplex PCR, and TCRdb holds only the in-frame ones, with some missing. The profile shows 700,000 or so clones, 80% to 90% of them singletons. This same sample was also taken into another study, of human thymus T cells. From that second work: Corrective cardiac operations yielded the resected thymus tissue. V and J genes seemed to be used with bias in thymic and blood repertoires.

The receptor comes from a girl under three years old with a congenital heart defect. The chain employs TRBV5-1 and TRBJ1-6; the D gene is possibly TRBD1 (6 bases). Sequencing was carried out using thymocytes. DNA of the CDR3: TGCGCCAGCAGCTTGGAGGGGGAAGGAAATAATTCACCCCTCCACTTT. Translation: CASSLEGEGNNSPLHF.